This is a list of T cell receptor beta chains from one sample in a study of blood T cell repertoires in COVID-19. The method was immunoSEQ multiplex PCR; TCRdb's version includes in-frame clones alone and lacks a portion of them. The sample records some 220,000 clones, about 90% being singletons. Sequencing was done on a sample of PBMCs or T cells enriched from blood (not recorded which). Every receptor here comes from a woman between 50 and 59 years old in a cohort exposed to, infected with or recovered from COVID-19 (not recorded which). Each CDR3 is given with its conserved first and last residue. A D gene is named only where the DNA matches it firmly. Clone size is given for some rows only: seen once, a few or many times, or a class if the clone is expanded.

TRBV6-2/TRBV6-3	-	-	TRBJ1-5	TGTGCCAGCAGTTTACATAGCAATAGCAATCAGCCCCAGCATTTT	CASSLHSNSNQPQHF
TRBV6-5	few	-	TRBJ1-2	TGTGCCAGCAGCCGCGCCTCCAACTATGGCTACACCTTC	CASSRASNYGYTF
TRBV15	-	-	TRBJ1-4	TGTGCCACCAGCAGAGAGGCCTCAAAACTGTTTTTT	CATSREASKLFF
TRBV11-3	-	TRBD2	TRBJ2-3	TGTGCCAGCAGCCGGGGGGCAGATACGCAGTATTTT	CASSRGADTQYF
TRBV6-4	once	TRBD1	TRBJ1-1	TGTGCCAGCAAAATGGACAGGCAGATGAACACTGAAGCTTTCTTT	CASKMDRQMNTEAFF
TRBV5-8	-	-	TRBJ2-7	TGTGCCAGCAATAACGGGGGGCCGTACGAGCAGTACTTC	CASNNGGPYEQYF
TRBV3-1/TRBV3-2	few	TRBD1	TRBJ2-7	TGTGCCAGCAGCCATCGCGGACAGGTCCCCTACGAGCAGTACTTC	CASSHRGQVPYEQYF
TRBV24-1	-	TRBD1	TRBJ2-3	TGTGCCACCGCCACCGGAAGGGCAGGGGGCCCGAATACGCAGTATTTT	CATATGRAGGPNTQYF
TRBV27	-	-	TRBJ1-4	TGTGCCAGCAGTCCCGCCAAGGGAGTTAATGAAAAACTGTTTTTT	CASSPAKGVNEKLFF
TRBV7-2	-	-	TRBJ1-1	TGTGCCAGCAGTTATCCAGGATTCGATTCGAACACTGAAGCTTTCTTT	CASSYPGFDSNTEAFF
TRBV5-1	-	TRBD2	TRBJ2-1	TGCGCCAGCAGCTCCTCTAGCGGGGGGGGTACTTACAATGAGCAGTTCTTC	CASSSSSGGGTYNEQFF
TRBV10-3	-	-	TRBJ2-1	TGTGCCACGGCCGGGACTGATTACAATGAGCAGTTCTTC	CATAGTDYNEQFF
TRBV7-8	-	-	TRBJ2-3	TGTGCCAGCAGCGGGGGGGCTAGAGATACGCAGTATTTT	CASSGGARDTQYF
TRBV11-2	-	-	TRBJ1-2	TGTGCCAGCAGCCACTCCGACTATGGCTACACCTTC	CASSHSDYGYTF
TRBV6-7	-	-	TRBJ2-1	TGTGCCAGCAGTTACTCTTTAATCCGGCGGGATGAGCAGTTCTTC	CASSYSLIRRDEQFF
TRBV7-3	few	-	TRBJ1-1	TGTGCCAGCAGCTACCTCGGGGGGCTGAACACTGAAGCTTTCTTT	CASSYLGGLNTEAFF
TRBV14	-	TRBD2	TRBJ2-2	TGTGCCAGCAGCCAACAGGGAGGGGCCGGGGAGCTGTTTTTT	CASSQQGGAGELFF
TRBV7-6	few	TRBD1	TRBJ1-4	TGTGCCAGCAGCCTAACAACAGGGACAGGAAATGAAAAACTGTTTTTT	CASSLTTGTGNEKLFF
TRBV7-2	-	-	TRBJ2-2	TGTGCCAGCAGCTTAGAGGGGGTATTGGGCACCGGGGAGCTGTTTTTT	CASSLEGVLGTGELFF
TRBV4-2	-	-	TRBJ2-5	TGTGCCAGCAGCCAAGAAATTGGAACAGTCCAAGAGACCCAGTACTTC	CASSQEIGTVQETQYF